This T cell receptor beta chain was profiled in a study of OX40 agonist ivuxolimab in advanced cancers. For the study in its entirety: The costimulatory receptor OX40 (CD134) was targeted by ivuxolimab, a fully human IgG2 agonistic monoclonal antibody. Intravenous ivuxolimab was administered to patients every 2 weeks at six dose levels: 0.01, 0.1, 0.3, 1.5, 3 and 10 mg/kg. Among the roughly 52 dose-escalation patients, some 20 had hepatocellular carcinoma, approximately 15 melanoma, 9 renal cell carcinoma and 9 head and neck cancer. In the dose-escalation cohort, approximately 82% of patients were male, and the mean age was approximately 55 years, with a range of 23 to 79. Prior anti-PD-1, anti-PD-L1 or anti-CTLA-4 therapy was permitted, and 30% to 45% of dose-escalation patients had received checkpoint inhibitors. Partial responses occurred in three dose-escalation patients, of whom one had hepatocellular carcinoma and two had cutaneous melanoma. Peripheral TCRbeta sequencing was intended to test whether TCR sequence diversity was altered and clonal T-cell expansion was caused by ivuxolimab. The paper reports the monotherapy dose-escalation portion (N of about 50 patients) of the phase I ivuxolimab trial. The study at large found these results: Low levels of normalized T-cell clonal expansion were also seen in some patients who did not respond. After ivuxolimab, more expanded clones were found on average in CD8+ T cells than in CD4+ T cells. Partial responders in the 0.1-3.0 mg/kg groups had among the lowest normalized peripheral clonal expansion, especially among CD8+ T cells. The antigen specificity of the clonally expanded peripheral T cells was not determined. At doses of 0.1 to 3.0 mg/kg, clonal expansion of both CD4+ and CD8+ T cells in blood was seen between baseline and week 6.

This clone has ten or more counts. The target of this receptor is not known. No much larger clone is present one base from it, and per-base qualities are unavailable. Genomic DNA was extracted from sorted cells for sequencing of the TCRbeta CDR3 region. The immunoSEQ Assay was used to sequence the TCRbeta CDR3 regions. As stored in TCRdb, this immuneACCESS dataset retains in-frame rearrangements with V and J assigned. A fraction of the clones does not appear; measured against another copy, unresolved V genes explain less than half of the discrepancy, and the remainder lacks a known reason. The sample records tens of thousands of clones, roughly 81% of which are singletons. Of the sample, 1.5% to 2% is held by the ten largest clones. The germline V gene (reference sequence) sets CDR1 to GTSNPN and CDR2 to SVGIG. The CDR3 numbers 13 residues from cysteine through phenylalanine. Only CDR3 DNA remains: 39 bases, in frame from the first base. V loses 3 bases of germline sequence and J loses 2 bases, and the interval between the two ends is 11 bases.

Patients with autoimmune disease history or receiving systemic immunosuppression were excluded from the trial. Peripheral blood for TCR sequencing was drawn from every dose cohort at baseline, at cycle 4 day 1 and at cycle 7 day 1. The samples were taken from a phase I, first-in-human, multicenter, open-label dose-escalation trial of ivuxolimab. The trial enrolled adults with locally advanced or metastatic head and neck squamous cell, hepatocellular, melanoma or renal cell carcinoma. Before TCR sequencing, CD4+ T cells and CD8+ T cells from peripheral blood were sorted into separate populations. The rearrangement combines TRBV30 with TRBJ2-7; TRBD1 is perhaps the D gene, given 5 matching bases. The TCR comes from an adult with an advanced solid tumor such as melanoma, head and neck, liver or kidney cancer. The sample consisted of CD4+ or CD8+ T cells sorted from blood, taken in a trial of the OX40 agonist ivuxolimab. The DNA is as follows: TGTGCCTGGAGCCGCAGGGCTCCCTACGAGCAGTACTTC. It translates to CAWSRRAPYEQYF.